This T cell receptor (beta chain) was identified during a study of metastatic and nonmetastatic thyroid tumors (dated by TCRdb to about 2020). Background on the whole study: For patients with malignant and with benign thyroid disease, the researchers compared repertoires between peripheral blood samples and tumor or nodule tissue samples.

The investigation overall reported the following: In both blood and tumor samples, TCR beta diversity was reported to be significantly higher in malignant tumors than in benign nodules.

The library was produced with PCR. Sequencing instrument: Illumina HiSeq 4000. The TCR beta-chain CDR3 region of each patient was profiled by high-throughput sequencing. The study's processing was this. Drawing on CDR3 differences between clinicopathological groups, the researchers built a classifier meant to tell apart patients with distant-metastatic papillary thyroid cancer. The Shannon index was used to measure repertoire diversity, and the Morisita-Horn index was used to measure how similar tumor and blood repertoires were. The raw public reads went through TCRdb reprocessing: fastp at Q25, MiXCR clone calling, in-frame beta chains kept. The V and J calls reflect TCRdb's pipeline rather than the authors' work. The sample yields about 40,000 clones; roughly 16% were counted once. Of the sample, around 3.9% falls within the top ten clones. Many counts were recorded for this clone. There is no known antigen for this receptor. The record has no base qualities; no much larger clone is one base away.

No patient had received any treatment before thyroid surgery. Using T-cell receptor beta sequencing, the study looked back at clinical samples from patients collected from about 2011 to 2018. The sequenced sample was blood. The origin of this receptor is a female donor with papillary thyroid cancer or a benign thyroid nodule (not recorded which). Some clones in this sample may be carry-over from other donors' samples.

This receptor has the CDR3 CAISESKRGLKAFF. The sequenced DNA is TGTGCCATCAGTGAGTCGAAGCGGGGACTTAAAGCTTTCTTT. The chain links TRBV10-3 with TRBJ1-1, and possibly TRBD1, on 5 matching bases. The germline ends are 14 bases apart after V is trimmed by 0 bases and J by 9 bases. The CDR3, cysteine through phenylalanine, is 14 amino acids long. Only the CDR3 part of the read is kept: 42 bases, read in frame from the first base. Sequences ENHRY (CDR1) and SYGVKD (CDR2) are obtained from the germline V gene.